This T cell receptor (beta chain) is from a study of blood T cell repertoires in COVID-19. The length of the CDR3 is 14 residues. V dropped 4 bases and J dropped 6 bases, with 12 bases sitting between them. Per the germline V gene, CDR1 is SNHLY and CDR2 is FYNNEI. The method was immunoSEQ multiplex PCR; TCRdb's version includes in-frame clones alone and lacks a portion of them. The sample lists some 45,000 clones, approximately 80% occurring once. Sequencing was performed on peripheral blood. The chain is built from TRBV2 and TRBJ2-2; tentatively, D is TRBD2 (7 bases). The sequence was collected from a man between 65 and 85 years old with acute or convalescent COVID-19. The CDR3 is CASSGGGPPGELFF. The CDR3 coding sequence is TGTGCCAGCAGTGGGGGGGGGCCACCCGGGGAGCTGTTTTTT.